One and the same sample provided the 24 T cell receptor beta chains below, sequenced in a study of vaccination effects on CD4 cells after COVID-19. Using viral peptide pools, the ViraFEST assay grew out antigen-specific CD4+ T cells prior to sequencing. The culture ran for approximately nine days before CD4+ T cells were isolated. All participants had two doses of either the BNT162b2 or mRNA-1273 vaccine. Some clones are missing from TCRdb's copy, which holds only in-frame ones; the method was immunoSEQ multiplex PCR. The data contain more than 60,000 clones, 74% of them seen just once; the ten biggest clones take up about 1.6%. The antigens of these receptors remain unknown. The sample here was CD4+ T cells from PBMCs cultured with HCoV-229E spike peptides, taken after COVID-19 vaccination. Receptors were obtained from a human donor who received a COVID-19 vaccine.

This clone was observed once. The V and J genes are TRBV7-2 and TRBJ2-3; possibly TRBD1 for D (6 bases). The germline V gene encodes CDR1 SGHTA and CDR2 FQGNSA. Trimming removed 0 bases from V and 1 base from J, with 8 bases in between. The CDR3 is made up of 15 amino acids. CDR3 residues: CASSLAQGRTDTQYF. In nucleotides, the CDR3 is TGTGCCAGCAGCTTAGCGCAGGGGCGCACAGATACGCAGTATTTT.

The chain couples TRBV7-2 to TRBJ1-2; D is undetermined. CDR3 length: 14 amino acids. Germline lookup yields CDR1 SGHTA and CDR2 FQGNSA. Trimming removed 3 bases at V and 0 bases at J, with 8 bases between. The CDR3 is CASSFEGSNYGYTF. The CDR3 region has the DNA TGTGCCAGCAGCTTCGAGGGCTCTAACTATGGCTACACCTTC.

This clone was counted between two and nine times. The chain carries TRBV24-1 and TRBJ2-2, with D hard to call. The CDR3 covers 13 residues. V lost 0 bases and J 4 bases, leaving 2 bases between the germline ends. CDR1 is KGHDR and CDR2 is SFDVKD in the germline V gene. The CDR3 reads CATSDLSTGELFF. In DNA form, the CDR3 reads TGTGCCACCAGTGATTTGTCCACCGGGGAGCTGTTTTTT.

The rearrangement uses TRBV19 and TRBJ1-4; no clear D gene. Per the germline V gene, CDR1 is LNHDA and CDR2 is SQIVND (reference sequence). V shed 3 bases and J shed 4 bases, with 15 bases lying between them. CDR3 size: 16 residues. For the CDR3, the DNA is TGTGCCAGTAGTATCGCGCCCGGGTCGGGTAATGAAAAACTGTTTTTT. Its protein is CASSIAPGSGNEKLFF. Full variable domain (remainder filled in from reference TRBV19 and TRBJ1-4): DGGITQSPKYLFRKEGQNVTLSCEQNLNHDAMYWYRQDPGQGLRLIYYSQIVNDFQKGDIAEGYSVSREKKESFPLTVTSAQKNPTAFYLCASSIAPGSGNEKLFFGSGTQLSVL.

The rearrangement joins TRBV12-3 or TRBV12-4 to TRBJ1-3; possible D gene TRBD1, 6 bases. Trimming pared 3 bases from V and 8 bases from J, leaving 11 bases between. The CDR3 sequence is 13 residues long. The CDR3 reads CASSFNRVYTIYF. The CDR3 coding sequence is TGTGCCAGCAGTTTTAACAGGGTGTACACCATATATTTT.

V and J are TRBV5-1 and TRBJ2-6; TRBD1 is a possible D gene (5 bases). Germline V gives CDR1 SGHRS, CDR2 YFSETQ. V gave up 0 bases and J gave up 0 bases, with 7 bases separating them. This CDR3 contains 16 residues. The CDR3 DNA sequence: TGCGCCAGCAGCTTGGGACAGCACTCTGGGGCCAACGTCCTGACTTTC. It yields the protein CASSLGQHSGANVLTF.

The CDR3 bases are TGTGCCAGCAGCTCAGGGGGCTCTGGAAACACCATATATTTT. It yields the protein CASSSGGSGNTIYF. The chain carries TRBV7-2 and TRBJ1-3; 7 bases agree with TRBD1. Losses at the gene ends were 4 bases for V and 0 bases for J; bases not matched to a gene: 0. This CDR3 contains 14 residues. Germline CDR1 and CDR2: SGHTA and FQGNSA.

This clone showed up just once. In DNA, the CDR3 is TGCGCCAGCAGCCAAGACCTCAGCGGGGGGGTCTATACGCAGTATTTT. Its protein is CASSQDLSGGVYTQYF. The chain couples TRBV4-3 to TRBJ2-3; 10 nucleotides line up with TRBD2. V dropped 0 bases and J dropped 7; count of bases not matched to a gene: 7. Germline V gene sequence: CDR1 LGHNA, CDR2 YSLEER. The CDR3 covers 16 residues.

The chain joins TRBV6-5 to TRBJ1-2, with TRBD1 matching 9 bases. The CDR3 runs to 14 residues. V gave up 11 bases and J gave up 4 bases; unmatched junction bases: 11. Germline-derived CDR1 and CDR2 are MNHEY and SVGAGI. In DNA, the CDR3 is TGTGCCGCAAACAGACAGGGGGAGTCCTATGGCTACACCTTC. Residues: CAANRQGESYGYTF.

This clone was counted once. The chain joins TRBV5-6 to TRBJ2-3, with TRBD1 matching over 8 bases. CDR1 is SGHDT, CDR2 YYEEEE, per germline. Unmatched junction bases numbered 5, after V lost 4 bases and J lost 4 bases. CDR3 length: 14 residues. CDR3 residues: CASSGQGEADTQYF. For the CDR3, the DNA is TGTGCCAGCAGCGGACAGGGTGAGGCAGATACGCAGTATTTT.

The CDR3 bases are TGTGCCAGCAGCGTAACAGGTTCTAGCACAGATACGCAGTATTTT. Translation: CASSVTGSSTDTQYF. The gene calls are TRBV9 and TRBJ2-3, with D perhaps TRBD1 (5 bases). Germline CDR1 and CDR2: SGDLS and YYNGEE. This CDR3 is built from 15 residues. Trimming took 1 base from V and 0 from J, leaving 9 bases between them.

This clone has a handful of counts. The chain recombines TRBV27 with TRBJ1-1; 7 bases map to TRBD1. The CDR3 totals 15 residues. V lost 6 bases to trimming and J lost 3 bases; unmatched junction nucleotides: 10. Per the germline V gene, CDR1 is MNHEY and CDR2 is SMNVEV (reference sequence). The CDR3 DNA is TGTGCCAGCAGCTACAGGGGCAGGATGCACACTGAAGCTTTCTTT. It encodes CASSYRGRMHTEAFF.

CDR3 bases: TGTGCCAGCAGCATCCCCGGGACATTCCACGAGCAGTACGTC. It specifies CASSIPGTFHEQYV. This rearrangement joins TRBV5-8 to TRBJ2-7; a weak D match, TRBD1 (6 bases). The CDR3 totals 14 residues. The V and J ends lost 4 bases and 5 bases respectively, with 16 bases between them. Per germline, CDR1 SGHTS and CDR2 YDEGEE.

The chain links TRBV7-5 to TRBJ2-7; TRBD1, as called in the table, went unchecked against the DNA. TRBV7-5 is a recognized pseudogene. The CDR3 consists of 17 residues. The CDR3: CARSLVPDRDPPYEQYV. The CDR3, as DNA: TGTGCCAGAAGCTTAGTGCCTGACAGGGATCCCCCCTACGAGCAGTACGTC.

The chain recombines TRBV19 with TRBJ1-2; D is uncertain. CDR1 and CDR2 (germline): LNHDA, SQIVND (reference sequence). The CDR3 is 15 residues long. Trimming cost V 6 bases and J 0 bases, with 14 bases left between them. The CDR3 nucleotides are TGTGCCAGTAGCACCCGAGGGCAGCCTAACTATGGCTACACCTTC. It yields the protein CASSTRGQPNYGYTF.

The V call is TRBV30, the J call TRBJ1-5; 9 bases fit TRBD1. The CDR3 is made up of 19 amino acids. Germline trimming cut 0 bases from V and 1 base from J; bases unmatched to any gene: 13. Germline assignment: CDR1 GTSNPN and CDR2 SVGIG (reference sequence). The CDR3 protein is CAWSVSGGQGPRSNQPQHF. Here the CDR3 DNA reads TGTGCCTGGAGTGTATCTGGGGGACAGGGACCGAGGAGCAATCAGCCCCAGCATTTT. The whole variable domain, filled in from reference TRBV30 and TRBJ1-5, reads SQTIHQWPATLVQPVGSPLSLECTVEGTSNPNLYWYRQAAGRGLQLLFYSVGIGQISSEVPQNLSASRPQDRQFILSSKKLLLSDSGFYLCAWSVSGGQGPRSNQPQHFGDGTRLSIL.

The chain is built from TRBV12-3 or TRBV12-4 and TRBJ1-2, with D tentatively TRBD1 (6 bases). V gave up 2 bases and J gave up 8 bases, with 12 bases separating them. The CDR3 spans 13 residues. CDR3: CASSLWGAGGYTF. The CDR3 region has the DNA TGTGCCAGCAGTTTATGGGGGGCTGGAGGCTACACCTTC.

The V gene is TRBV12-3 or TRBV12-4, the J gene TRBJ2-7, with 7 bases aligning to TRBD1. The CDR3 contains 13 residues. The junction had 8 bases not matched to a gene; V was cut back by 5 bases and J by 7 bases. CDR3 coding DNA: TGTGCCAGCAGTAGACAGGGAAGTAGAGAGCAGTACGTC. It yields the protein CASSRQGSREQYV.

The chain recombines TRBV5-1 with TRBJ1-2; D gene ambiguous. Deletions cut 0 bases from V and 1 base from J, with 7 bases between. CDR3 length: 14 residues. Germline CDR1 and CDR2: SGHRS and YFSETQ. This chain's CDR3 is CASSLAVLNYGYTF. DNA of the CDR3: TGCGCCAGCAGCTTGGCCGTCCTTAACTATGGCTACACCTTC.

The rearrangement uses TRBV18 and TRBJ1-1; 12 nucleotides match TRBD1. The ends lost 3 bases at V and 5 bases at J; junction bases unmatched: 4. Germline V gene sequence: CDR1 KGHSH, CDR2 LQKENI. There are 15 residues in the CDR3. CDR3 sequence reads: CASSPGQGARTEAFF. The CDR3 DNA sequence: TGTGCCAGCTCACCGGGACAGGGGGCACGGACTGAAGCTTTCTTT.

The chain has TRBV7-3 and TRBJ1-1; D possibly corresponds to TRBD1 (5 bases). Germline loops: CDR1 SGHTA, CDR2 FQGTGA. Trimming pared 5 bases from V and 6 bases from J, leaving 19 bases between. There are 15 residues in the CDR3. As DNA, the CDR3 is TGTGCCAGCAGCCCCAATAACGGACATGGTGCTGAAGCTTTCTTT. Protein product: CASSPNNGHGAEAFF.

The chain joins TRBV18 to TRBJ1-3; TRBD1 aligns across 7 bases. The CDR3 length is 15 residues. Germline V gives CDR1 KGHSH, CDR2 LQKENI. The V gene end was trimmed by 4 bases and the J gene end by 2 bases; junction bases not matched to a gene: 5. The CDR3 spells CASSQDRVTGNTIYF. The CDR3, as DNA: TGTGCCAGCTCACAAGACAGGGTGACTGGAAACACCATATATTTT.

This clone was observed once. The V and J genes are TRBV6-2 or TRBV6-3 and TRBJ2-7; D remains ambiguous. Germline loops: CDR1 MNHEY, CDR2 SVGEGT. The CDR3 runs to 14 residues. The V end was cut by 4 bases, the J end by 5 bases, with 15 bases between. The CDR3 is CASSFPPLGHEQYV. The DNA of the CDR3 is TGTGCCAGCAGTTTCCCCCCCCTAGGGCACGAGCAGTACGTC.

The V and J genes are TRBV10-3 and TRBJ1-2; D is undetermined. Germline-derived CDR1 and CDR2 are ENHRY and SYGVKD. This CDR3 has 14 residues. The V end lost 0 bases, the J end lost 2 bases, and 7 bases lay between the germline ends. CDR3 region: CAISESPENYGYTF. Here the CDR3 DNA reads TGTGCCATCAGTGAGTCGCCGGAAAACTATGGCTACACCTTC.